One and the same sample provided the 13 T cell receptor beta chains below, sequenced in a study of siplizumab effects on memory and regulatory T cells. Method: immunoSEQ multiplex PCR; TCRdb's copy keeps in-frame clones and lacks some. Of fewer than 9,500 clones listed, 60% to 75% are singletons. Sequencing used effector memory CD8+ T cells sorted from blood. The subset was: unstimulated CD8+ effector memory T cells. Receptor source: a human donor in good health.

This chain links TRBV6-1 with TRBJ2-7; 7 positions match TRBD2. CDR3 length: 16 residues. Trimming took 4 bases from V and 5 from J; bases not matched to a gene: 14. The V gene's germline CDR1 is MNHNS and CDR2 SASEGT. In nucleotides, the CDR3 is TGTGCCAGCAGTGCTTATCAGGGAGGGGAGAGGCACGAGCAGTACTTC. This codes for CASSAYQGGERHEQYF.

This clone was detected a few times. The gene calls are TRBV5-4 and TRBJ2-7; tentative D call: TRBD2 (5 bases). Germline V gene lookup returns CDR1 SGHNT and CDR2 YYREEE (reference sequence). The CDR3 has 13 residues. V shed 6 bases and J shed 5 bases, with 15 bases lying between them. CDR3 amino acids: CASMGPEGNEQYF. CDR3 coding DNA: TGTGCCAGCATGGGCCCCGAGGGCAACGAGCAGTACTTC.

The genes are TRBV2 and TRBJ2-2; possibly TRBD1 for D (6 bases). The V and J ends lost 4 bases and 3 bases respectively, with 18 bases between them. Germline V gene data show CDR1 as SNHLY and CDR2 as FYNNEI. This CDR3 is built from 17 residues. CDR3 in DNA: TGTGCCAGCAGTGTACCAAGCCGGGACATTTACACCGGGGAGCTGTTTTTT. Translation gives CASSVPSRDIYTGELFF. Full variable domain (rest looked up from reference TRBV2 and TRBJ2-2): EPEVTQTPSHQVTQMGQEVILRCVPISNHLYFYWYRQILGQKVEFLVSFYNNEISEKSEIFDDQFSVERPDGSNFTLKIRSTKLEDSAMYFCASSVPSRDIYTGELFFGEGSRLTVL.

The V gene is TRBV27, the J gene TRBJ1-1; TRBD1 aligns across 7 bases. The CDR3 length is 14 residues. J lost 1 base, V lost 4 bases, and 3 bases had no gene match. The germline V gene has CDR1 MNHEY and CDR2 SMNVEV (reference sequence). The CDR3: CASSWWDRNTEAFF. The DNA of the CDR3 is TGTGCCAGCAGTTGGTGGGACAGGAACACTGAAGCTTTCTTT.

The V gene is TRBV7-6, the J gene TRBJ2-2, with D unclear. Trimming left V 2 bases short and J 9 bases short, with 7 bases between. Germline V gene data show CDR1 as SGHVS and CDR2 as FNYEAQ. This CDR3 region has 12 residues. The CDR3 DNA reads as TGTGCCAGCAGCTTAAGCCCCCGGGAGCTGTTTTTT. Its translation: CASSLSPRELFF.

The rearrangement links TRBV6-1 to TRBJ1-2; the D is unclear. The V gene's germline CDR1 is MNHNS and CDR2 SASEGT. V gave up 6 bases and J gave up 8 bases, with 10 bases separating them. The CDR3 totals 11 residues. As DNA, the CDR3 is TGTGCCAGCAGCCAGAGTCTGGGCTACACCTTC. Translating it yields CASSQSLGYTF.

This chain uses TRBV4-1 with TRBJ2-7; TRBD2 agrees at 11 bases. The germline V gene encodes CDR1 MGHRA and CDR2 YSYEKL. CDR3 length: 17 residues. V was pared by 1 base and J by 5 bases, with 10 bases of the junction left unmatched. The CDR3 DNA sequence: TGCGCCAGCAGCCAAGGGACTAGCGGGCTGAAAGAGGACGAGCAGTACTTC. It specifies CASSQGTSGLKEDEQYF.

This clone was recorded a few times. The chain links TRBV7-9 to TRBJ1-5; D might be TRBD1 (5 bases). Looked up from germline, CDR1 is SEHNR and CDR2 is FQNEAQ (reference sequence). Trimming pared 4 bases from V and 4 bases from J, leaving 17 bases between. The CDR3 consists of 16 residues. CDR3 bases: TGTGCCAGCAGCTCGTTCGGGAGGGGCGGGAATCAGCCCCAGCATTTT. It yields the protein CASSSFGRGGNQPQHF. The full variable domain, in which reference TRBV7-9 and TRBJ1-5 provide the parts outside the CDR3, is DTGVSQNPRHKITKRGQNVTFRCDPISEHNRLYWYRQTLGQGPEFLTYFQNEAQLEKSRLLSDRFSAERPKGSFSTLEIQRTEQGDSAMYLCASSSFGRGGNQPQHFGDGTRLSIL.

The J gene is TRBJ2-7, the V gene TRBV6-7; no clear D gene. TRBV6-7 is classed as an ORF, of uncertain function. The CDR3 covers 14 residues. Trimming took off 6 bases at V and 0 bases at J, with 12 bases between the two ends. The CDR3 DNA reads as TGTGCCAGCAGCTTGGGCCGGAGCTCCTACGAGCAGTACTTC. It encodes CASSLGRSSYEQYF.

The V call is TRBV14, the J call TRBJ2-4; D gene unclear. The CDR3 extends over 14 amino acids. V lost 1 base, J lost 8 bases, and 12 bases lay in between. CDR1 and CDR2 (germline): SGHDN, FVKESK. The CDR3 is CASSQGSVPHIQYF. CDR3 coding DNA: TGTGCCAGCAGCCAAGGGTCCGTACCCCACATTCAGTACTTC. The variable domain in full, with the rest retrieved from reference TRBV14 and TRBJ2-4, is EAGVTQFPSHSVIEKGQTVTLRCDPISGHDNLYWYRRVMGKEIKFLLHFVKESKQDESGMPNNRFLAERTGGTYSTLKVQPAELEDSGVYFCASSQGSVPHIQYFGAGTRLSVL.

The V and J genes are TRBV6-4 and TRBJ2-5, with a possible D match to TRBD2 (5 bases). V lost 2 bases to trimming and J lost 7 bases, with 11 bases between them. Germline CDR1 and CDR2: MRHNA and SNTAGT. The CDR3 loop spans 13 amino acids. The CDR3 reads CASSDDGRGTQYF. CDR3 coding DNA: TGTGCCAGCAGTGACGATGGCCGGGGGACCCAGTACTTC.

CDR3 coding DNA: TGTGCCAGCAGCTCCGCAGGTCGCGAGCAGTACTTC. Translated, it gives CASSSAGREQYF. The V call is TRBV11-2, the J call TRBJ2-7; no firm D call. This CDR3 comprises 12 residues. The V and J ends lost 4 bases and 6 bases respectively, with 10 bases between them. Germline CDR1 is SGHAT and CDR2 is FQNNGV.

This chain connects TRBV19 to TRBJ1-1; possible D gene TRBD1, 5 bases. The CDR3 loop spans 14 amino acids. Germline V gene lookup returns CDR1 LNHDA and CDR2 SQIVND (reference sequence). Between the trimmed V and J ends, which lost 7 bases and 4 bases, there was a span of 16 bases. Written as DNA, the CDR3 is TGTGCCAGTAACTGGGGGGGGTCTGGCACTGAAGCTTTCTTT. It is translated as CASNWGGSGTEAFF.